This T cell receptor (beta chain) was sequenced for a study of vaccination effects on CD4 cells after COVID-19. Study-level background: Antigen-specific CD4+ T cells were first expanded with viral peptide pools by the ViraFEST assay and only then sequenced. Study findings and constraints: Convalescent patients were scarce, and early post-infection timepoints were absent.

Researchers isolated CD4+ T cells once ten to eleven days of culture had elapsed. The CDR3 loop spans 15 amino acids. V lost 3 bases, J lost 5 bases, and 7 bases stayed unmatched. The V gene's germline CDR1 is MNHEY and CDR2 SVGAGI. Method: immunoSEQ multiplex PCR; TCRdb's copy keeps in-frame clones and lacks some. The sample lists about 76,000 clones, 77% occurring once. A note on this clone: Its matching antigen is unknown.

The receptor comes from a human donor who received a COVID-19 vaccine. This chain connects TRBV6-5 to TRBJ2-1; 7 bases map to TRBD1. This material consisted of CD4+ T cells from PBMCs cultured without peptide, taken before COVID-19 vaccination. The CDR3 DNA reads TGTGCCAGCAGTTATATCCAGGGGGTCAACAATGAGCAGTTCTTC. It specifies CASSYIQGVNNEQFF.